The sequence of this T cell receptor (beta chain) was determined in a study of T cells in localized non-small cell lung cancer. Study results and limitations: For the top 100 tumor clones, a median roughly 56 also appeared in adjacent lung. Tumor samples were not multi-region, leaving intratumor heterogeneity unexcluded.

Here immunoSEQ multiplex PCR was the method, and the copy in TCRdb shows in-frame clones only, minus some. Of fewer than 2,000 clones in the sample, approximately 22% were seen once. The CDR3 loop spans 15 amino acids. The V gene's germline CDR1 is MDHEN and CDR2 SYDVKM. V gave up 1 base and J gave up 7 bases; unmatched junction bases: 7. Regarding this clone: Antigen specificity is unknown.

This TCR came from a man between 40 and 75 years old with stage I lung adenocarcinoma. The sample in question was normal lung tissue next to the tumor, obtained before any cancer treatment. The gene calls are TRBV28 and TRBJ2-3, with 8 bases fitting TRBD2. CDR3 amino acids: CASSLYAGGRYTQYF. Here the CDR3 DNA reads TGTGCCAGCAGTTTATACGCGGGAGGCAGGTATACGCAGTATTTT.